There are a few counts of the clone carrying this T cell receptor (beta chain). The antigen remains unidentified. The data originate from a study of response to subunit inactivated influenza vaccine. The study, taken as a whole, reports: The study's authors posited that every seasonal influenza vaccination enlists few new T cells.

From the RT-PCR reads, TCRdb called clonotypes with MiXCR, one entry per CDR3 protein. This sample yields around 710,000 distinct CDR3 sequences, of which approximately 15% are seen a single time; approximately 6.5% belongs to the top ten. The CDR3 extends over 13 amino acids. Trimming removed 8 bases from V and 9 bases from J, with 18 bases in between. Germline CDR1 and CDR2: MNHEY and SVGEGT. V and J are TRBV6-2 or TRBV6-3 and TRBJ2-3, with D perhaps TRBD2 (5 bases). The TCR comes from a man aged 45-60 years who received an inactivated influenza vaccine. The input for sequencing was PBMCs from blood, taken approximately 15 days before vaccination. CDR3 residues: CASGPPGSWTQYF. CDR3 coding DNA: TGTGCCAGCGGCCCTCCGGGGAGTTGGACGCAGTATTTT.